The rows below give T cell receptor beta chains drawn from one sample of a study of human T cells and chemical hapten exposure. Using its own MiXCR run on the RACE reads, TCRdb lists one record per CDR3 protein. The data contain over 300,000 distinct CDR3 sequences, more than 4.5% of them singletons. Material: whole blood, obtained in connection with sensitization to the hapten diphenylcyclopropenone (DPC). The source is a woman between 50 and 59 years old with alopecia areata. Some clones in this sample may be carry-over from other donors' samples. The CDR3 runs from the conserved cysteine through the conserved F or W. The D gene is left open where the match is weak. A row's size may be missing; if present it is once, few, many or a size class.

D: .
V: TRBV2
J: TRBJ2-7
size: few
CDR3: CASSLQRYEQYF
DNA: TGTGCCAGCAGTCTCCAGCGGTACGAGCAGTACTTC

D: TRBD1
V: TRBV6-6
J: TRBJ2-7
size: few
CDR3: CASSHEGALAGLF
DNA: TGTGCCAGCAGCCACGAGGGGGCTCTGGCAGGACTTTTC

D: .
V: TRBV30
J: TRBJ1-1
size: few
CDR3: CAWSLGQGGTEAFF
DNA: TGTGCCTGGAGTCTGGGCCAGGGAGGCACTGAAGCTTTCTTT

D: TRBD1
V: TRBV14
J: TRBJ2-1
size: many
CDR3: CASSPGIRDRAYNEQFF
DNA: TGTGCCAGCAGCCCAGGGATTCGGGACAGGGCCTACAATGAGCAGTTCTTC

D: .
V: TRBV27
J: TRBJ2-1
size: many
CDR3: CASHRGGDEQFF
DNA: TGTGCCAGCCACAGGGGAGGGGATGAGCAGTTCTTC

D: .
V: TRBV20-1
J: TRBJ1-1
size: .
CDR3: CSASRYGNTEAFF
DNA: TGCAGTGCTAGCCGCTATGGGAACACTGAAGCTTTCTTT

D: TRBD1
V: TRBV6-2/TRBV6-3
J: TRBJ1-5
size: .
CDR3: CASSRGQGADQPQHF
DNA: TGTGCCAGCAGCCGCGGACAGGGGGCAGATCAGCCCCAGCATTTT

D: .
V: TRBV3-1
J: TRBJ1-5
size: .
CDR3: CASSRFSNQPQHF
DNA: TGTGCCAGCAGCCGGTTTAGCAATCAGCCCCAGCATTTT

D: .
V: TRBV5-1
J: TRBJ2-7
size: many
CDR3: CASSLGSPYEQYF
DNA: TGCGCCAGCAGCTTGGGCAGCCCCTACGAGCAGTACTTC

D: .
V: TRBV7-8
J: TRBJ2-7
size: .
CDR3: CASSPAPSYLSYEQYF
DNA: TGTGCCAGCAGCCCCGCCCCGTCGTACCTCTCCTACGAGCAGTACTTC

D: .
V: TRBV24-1
J: TRBJ2-3
size: many
CDR3: CATSLGDTQYF
DNA: TGTGCCACCAGCCTTGGGGATACGCAGTATTTT

D: TRBD2
V: TRBV6-2/TRBV6-3
J: TRBJ2-5
size: many
CDR3: CASTQRLAGHEETQYF
DNA: TGTGCCAGCACCCAGAGACTAGCGGGACATGAAGAGACCCAGTACTTC

D: TRBD1
V: TRBV10-3
J: TRBJ2-7
size: many
CDR3: CAISEPVTGAYEQYF
DNA: TGTGCCATCAGTGAGCCAGTGACAGGGGCCTACGAGCAGTACTTC

D: TRBD2
V: TRBV3-1
J: TRBJ2-3
size: many
CDR3: CASSRALAGSTDTQYF
DNA: TGTGCCAGCAGCCGGGCCCTAGCGGGAAGCACAGATACGCAGTATTTT

D: .
V: TRBV7-2
J: TRBJ1-6
size: .
CDR3: CASSFRPISPGGGNSPLHF
DNA: TGTGCCAGCAGCTTCCGTCCGATTAGTCCGGGGGGTGGGAATTCACCCCTCCACTTT

D: TRBD1
V: TRBV12-3/TRBV12-4
J: TRBJ2-5
size: few
CDR3: CASRDDRAPVTQYF
DNA: TGTGCCAGCAGAGACGACAGGGCTCCCGTTACCCAGTACTTC

D: .
V: TRBV12-3/TRBV12-4
J: TRBJ2-3
size: many
CDR3: CASSLAGERGTQYF
DNA: TGTGCCAGCAGTTTAGCGGGGGAACGGGGTACGCAGTATTTT

D: .
V: TRBV7-2
J: TRBJ2-3
size: many
CDR3: CASSLERALDTQYF
DNA: TGTGCCAGCAGCTTAGAAAGAGCGTTAGATACGCAGTATTTT

D: .
V: TRBV6-5
J: TRBJ1-2
size: many
CDR3: CASSARASDGYTF
DNA: TGTGCCAGCAGCGCTCGGGCGTCGGATGGCTACACCTTC

D: .
V: TRBV2
J: TRBJ1-6
size: few
CDR3: CASHAPRGGLHNSPLHF
DNA: TGTGCCAGCCATGCGCCGCGCGGGGGACTACATAATTCACCCCTCCACTTT

D: .
V: TRBV6-5
J: TRBJ2-2
size: many
CDR3: CASSSYDRLTGELFF
DNA: TGTGCCAGCAGTTCCTACGACAGACTTACCGGGGAGCTGTTTTTT

D: TRBD1
V: TRBV5-5
J: TRBJ2-7
size: .
CDR3: CASSTGQGSDEQYF
DNA: TGTGCCAGCAGCACCGGACAGGGGAGCGACGAGCAGTACTTC

D: .
V: TRBV28
J: TRBJ1-4
size: few
CDR3: CASSPGDIHEKLFF
DNA: TGTGCCAGCAGTCCAGGGGACATCCATGAAAAACTGTTTTTT

D: TRBD2
V: TRBV27
J: TRBJ2-2
size: many
CDR3: CASSPGLAPLGELFF
DNA: TGTGCCAGCAGTCCGGGACTAGCGCCCTTGGGGGAGCTGTTTTTT

D: .
V: TRBV24-1
J: TRBJ2-1
size: few
CDR3: CATSGSARESEQFF
DNA: TGTGCCACCAGCGGATCGGCCAGGGAGTCTGAGCAGTTCTTC

D: TRBD1
V: TRBV7-9
J: TRBJ1-4
size: many
CDR3: CASSLRTGVTNEKLFF
DNA: TGTGCCAGCAGCCTCCGGACAGGGGTAACTAATGAAAAACTGTTTTTT

D: .
V: TRBV27
J: TRBJ2-5
size: few
CDR3: CASSFGPLQETQYF
DNA: TGTGCCAGCAGTTTTGGCCCGCTCCAAGAGACCCAGTACTTC

D: .
V: TRBV4-1
J: TRBJ2-7
size: many
CDR3: CASSQEGRTASYEQYF
DNA: TGCGCCAGCAGCCAAGAAGGCAGGACAGCATCCTACGAGCAGTACTTC

D: .
V: TRBV4-2
J: TRBJ2-7
size: many
CDR3: CASSRKESYEQYF
DNA: TGTGCCAGCAGCCGGAAAGAGTCCTACGAGCAGTACTTC

D: .
V: TRBV21-1
J: TRBJ2-7
size: .
CDR3: CPLTTGGGCYEQYF
DNA: TGTCCCCTCACGACGGGAGGCGGGTGCTACGAGCAGTACTTC

D: .
V: TRBV7-2
J: TRBJ2-5
size: many
CDR3: CASSSQVQETQYF
DNA: TGTGCCAGCAGCTCGCAGGTCCAAGAGACCCAGTACTTC

D: .
V: TRBV7-9
J: TRBJ1-1
size: many
CDR3: CASSLGGAGMNTEAFF
DNA: TGTGCCAGCAGCTTAGGGGGCGCAGGGATGAACACTGAAGCTTTCTTT

D: TRBD2
V: TRBV5-1
J: TRBJ2-1
size: .
CDR3: CASSPAPGLDNEQFF
DNA: TGCGCCAGCAGCCCGGCGCCGGGACTAGATAATGAGCAGTTCTTC

D: .
V: TRBV18
J: TRBJ1-5
size: many
CDR3: CASSPGGAHDRPGAQHF
DNA: TGTGCCAGCTCACCCGGAGGGGCCCATGACAGGCCCGGGGCCCAGCATTTT

D: TRBD1
V: TRBV6-4
J: TRBJ2-2
size: few
CDR3: CASSVRTGVNTGELFF
DNA: TGTGCCAGCAGTGTCAGGACAGGAGTTAACACCGGGGAGCTGTTTTTT

D: TRBD2
V: TRBV20-1
J: TRBJ2-1
size: many
CDR3: CSARDRTSGGHNEQFF
DNA: TGCAGTGCTAGAGATCGGACTAGCGGGGGACACAATGAGCAGTTCTTC

D: .
V: TRBV2
J: TRBJ2-3
size: .
CDR3: CASSDRGRSWSTDTQYF
DNA: TGTGCCAGCAGTGATAGGGGTAGGTCCTGGAGCACAGATACGCAGTATTTT

D: .
V: TRBV29-1
J: TRBJ1-1
size: many
CDR3: CSVEGSARNTEAFF
DNA: TGCAGCGTTGAGGGCTCGGCCAGGAACACTGAAGCTTTCTTT

D: .
V: TRBV3-1
J: TRBJ1-4
size: many
CDR3: CASSRTANEKLFF
DNA: TGTGCCAGCTCACGGACAGCTAATGAAAAACTGTTTTTT

D: .
V: TRBV30
J: TRBJ2-1
size: .
CDR3: CAWGGLLSSYNEQFF
DNA: TGTGCCTGGGGGGGACTCCTGAGCTCCTACAATGAGCAGTTCTTC

D: TRBD2
V: TRBV10-3
J: TRBJ2-3
size: few
CDR3: CAIRAGGTGTDTQYF
DNA: TGTGCCATTCGAGCGGGAGGGACCGGCACAGATACGCAGTATTTT

D: TRBD2
V: TRBV6-6
J: TRBJ2-7
size: .
CDR3: CASGEGLMGEQYF
DNA: TGTGCCAGCGGGGAGGGACTCATGGGGGAGCAGTACTTC

D: .
V: TRBV15
J: TRBJ2-1
size: .
CDR3: CATQVGGWNEQFF
DNA: TGTGCCACTCAGGTTGGAGGGTGGAATGAGCAGTTCTTC

D: TRBD1
V: TRBV27
J: TRBJ1-2
size: few
CDR3: CASSVGQGGGYTF
DNA: TGTGCCAGCAGTGTTGGACAGGGAGGTGGCTACACCTTC

D: .
V: TRBV7-9
J: TRBJ2-3
size: .
CDR3: CASSLRTQLGTDTQYF
DNA: TGTGCCAGCAGCTTAAGGACCCAACTTGGCACAGATACGCAGTATTTT

D: TRBD1
V: TRBV7-9
J: TRBJ1-6
size: many
CDR3: CASSLAPQGFSPLHF
DNA: TGTGCCAGCAGCTTAGCCCCACAGGGGTTTTCACCCCTCCACTTT

D: .
V: TRBV3-1
J: TRBJ2-5
size: many
CDR3: CASSQRAEETQYF
DNA: TGTGCCAGCAGCCAACGAGCGGAAGAGACCCAGTACTTC

D: .
V: TRBV28
J: TRBJ2-7
size: .
CDR3: CASSFLGNYEQYF
DNA: TGTGCCAGCAGTTTTCTAGGGAACTACGAGCAGTACTTC

D: .
V: TRBV7-6
J: TRBJ2-3
size: many
CDR3: CASSPRTGTDTQYF
DNA: TGTGCCAGCAGCCCCCGGACCGGCACAGATACGCAGTATTTT

D: TRBD1
V: TRBV3-1
J: TRBJ1-1
size: few
CDR3: CASSLTGGTGTEAFF
DNA: TGTGCCAGCAGCCTGACAGGGGGAACGGGCACTGAAGCTTTCTTT

D: .
V: TRBV7-9
J: TRBJ1-1
size: .
CDR3: CASSMGNLEAFF
DNA: TGTGCCAGCAGCATGGGCAATCTTGAAGCTTTCTTT

D: .
V: TRBV5-1
J: TRBJ1-1
size: few
CDR3: CASSLEGFNTEAFF
DNA: TGCGCCAGCAGCTTGGAAGGGTTCAACACTGAAGCTTTCTTT

D: .
V: TRBV4-3
J: TRBJ1-3
size: .
CDR3: CASSQDIPLSGNTIYF
DNA: TGCGCCAGCAGCCAAGATATCCCCCTCTCTGGAAACACCATATATTTT

D: TRBD1
V: TRBV29-1
J: TRBJ2-7
size: few
CDR3: CSARQGPDEQYF
DNA: TGCAGCGCCAGACAGGGACCGGACGAGCAGTACTTC

D: TRBD2
V: TRBV6-5
J: TRBJ2-7
size: .
CDR3: CASTGLAGDEQYF
DNA: TGTGCCAGCACGGGACTAGCGGGAGATGAGCAGTACTTC

D: TRBD2
V: TRBV18
J: TRBJ2-3
size: .
CDR3: CASSLLAGELPSTDTQYF
DNA: TGTGCCAGCTCACTACTAGCGGGAGAACTTCCTAGCACAGATACGCAGTATTTT

D: .
V: TRBV28
J: TRBJ2-7
size: many
CDR3: CASSGLDLTYEQYF
DNA: TGTGCCAGCAGTGGACTTGACCTAACCTACGAGCAGTACTTC

D: .
V: TRBV11-2
J: TRBJ1-6
size: few
CDR3: CASSFDILSPLHF
DNA: TGTGCCAGCAGCTTTGACATTCTCTCACCCCTCCACTTT

D: TRBD2
V: TRBV5-6
J: TRBJ2-5
size: many
CDR3: CASSFRTGRGETQYF
DNA: TGTGCCAGCAGCTTCCGGACCGGGAGGGGAGAGACCCAGTACTTC

D: .
V: TRBV12-3/TRBV12-4
J: TRBJ1-1
size: many
CDR3: CASSLWGTEAFF
DNA: TGTGCCAGCAGCTTATGGGGAACTGAAGCTTTCTTT